Listed below are T cell receptor beta chains from one sample, sequenced in a study of blood T cell repertoires in COVID-19. The method was immunoSEQ multiplex PCR; TCRdb's version includes in-frame clones alone and lacks a portion of them. Of about 190,000 clones in the sample, about 80% were seen once. The sequenced material came from peripheral blood. These receptors originate from a man aged 30 to 45 with active or convalescent COVID-19. Each CDR3 is given with its conserved first and last residue. A D gene is named only where the DNA matches it firmly. Clone size is not always given. Where it is, it says once, few, many or a class for expanded clones.

abundance,len,j_gene,d_gene,v_gene,CDR3nt,CDR3aa
NA,19,TRBJ2-5,NA,TRBV9,TGTGCCAGCAGCGTTGGACCTCCCACTTCCCCTCCAGGGGGGGAGACCCAGTACTTC,CASSVGPPTSPPGGETQYF
NA,13,TRBJ1-2,TRBD1,TRBV19,TGTGCCAGTAGTCTTAAGACAGGGCATGGCTACACCTTC,CASSLKTGHGYTF
few,15,TRBJ1-2,NA,TRBV10-3,TGTGCCATCAGTGACCGGGGGGGGCCCCTGAGAGGCTACACCTTC,CAISDRGGPLRGYTF
many,17,TRBJ1-3,NA,TRBV25-1,TGTGCCAGCAGTGAATATACGGGGGTACACTCTGGAAACACCATATATTTT,CASSEYTGVHSGNTIYF
NA,15,TRBJ2-1,TRBD2,TRBV7-2,TGTGCCAGCAGCTTAGCTAGCGGGCGGACGGATGAGCAGTTCTTC,CASSLASGRTDEQFF
many,14,TRBJ1-4,TRBD1,TRBV2,TGTGCCAGTCGTAACAGGGGCCTTAATGAAAAACTGTTTTTT,CASRNRGLNEKLFF
NA,17,TRBJ2-3,TRBD2,TRBV20-1,TGCAGTGCTAGTCCATACACAGCGGGGCCTTTTCCAGATACGCAGTATTTT,CSASPYTAGPFPDTQYF
NA,13,TRBJ1-1,NA,TRBV27,TGTGCCAGCAGTTTGGGCAGGAACACTGAAGCTTTCTTT,CASSLGRNTEAFF
NA,15,TRBJ2-5,TRBD2,TRBV9,TGTGCCAGCAGCGTACGGCTCGGGAGGTTCGAGACCCAGTACTTC,CASSVRLGRFETQYF
NA,14,TRBJ1-2,NA,TRBV5-1,TGCGCCAGCAGCCTTCGGCACAGGGAAGGTGGCTACACCTTC,CASSLRHREGGYTF
NA,18,TRBJ1-5,TRBD1,TRBV18,TGTGCCAGCTCACCAATGGACAGGGGGCTTACGGGCAATCAGCCCCAGCATTTT,CASSPMDRGLTGNQPQHF
NA,14,TRBJ2-4,NA,TRBV13,TGTGCCAGCAGCAAGCGGACCTCCAAAAACATTCAGTACTTC,CASSKRTSKNIQYF
NA,13,TRBJ1-5,NA,TRBV25-1,TGTGCCAGCAGTGGGGGGCCCAGGGAGCCCCAGCATTTT,CASSGGPREPQHF
NA,18,TRBJ1-1,TRBD1,TRBV6-1,TGTGCCAGCAGTGCCAGTAGGCAGGGGGCCTTCCAGAACACTGAAGCTTTCTTT,CASSASRQGAFQNTEAFF
few,12,TRBJ1-1,TRBD1,TRBV10-2,TGCGCCAGCACGGACAGGGAGGGTGAAGCTTTCTTT,CASTDREGEAFF
NA,15,TRBJ1-2,NA,TRBV14,TGTGCCAGCAGCCAAGAGTTCAGCGGGCGGTATGGCTACACCTTC,CASSQEFSGRYGYTF
NA,16,TRBJ1-2,TRBD1,TRBV11-2,TGTGCCAGCAGCTTAAGTATAGCGGAGGGGGCAAGTGGCTACACCTTC,CASSLSIAEGASGYTF
NA,15,TRBJ1-4,TRBD1,TRBV6-5,TGTGCCAGCAGTTACGCGGGACAGCCTAATGAAAAACTGTTTTTT,CASSYAGQPNEKLFF
NA,14,TRBJ2-1,TRBD2,TRBV27,TGTGCCAGCAGTTCGGGAGGGGCCTACAATGAGCAGTTCTTC,CASSSGGAYNEQFF
NA,16,TRBJ2-1,TRBD2,TRBV27,TGTGCCAGCACCCCCAACGCGGGAGTAGCCTACAATGAGCAGTTCTTC,CASTPNAGVAYNEQFF
once,17,TRBJ1-2,TRBD1,TRBV4-2,TGTGCCAGCAGCCCCACGCCGGGACAGGGGGCCGACTATGGCTACACCTTC,CASSPTPGQGADYGYTF
NA,12,TRBJ1-2,NA,TRBV6-6,TGTGCCAGCACCCAAGACAGGCAAGGCTACACCTTC,CASTQDRQGYTF